This TCR beta chain originates from a study of sequential checkpoint blockade in melanoma. Treatment indicated: randomized to nivolumab then ipilimumab (arm A) or the reverse (arm B). The CDR3 contains 13 residues. The germline V gene encodes CDR1 SQVTM and CDR2 ANQGSEA. Unmatched junction bases numbered 6, after V lost 4 bases and J lost 4 bases. Profiled with immunoSEQ multiplex PCR; TCRdb holds only in-frame clones, not every one. This table has 13,000 to 15,000 clones, over 50% appearing once. The chain links TRBV29-1 to TRBJ1-2; 7 positions agree with TRBD1. The sample was CD8+ T cells sorted from blood (inferred from file names), taken from a patient given nivolumab and ipilimumab in sequence. The TCR comes from a human donor with melanoma. CDR3 bases: TGCAGCGTTGGAGGGGGCGCTTTCTATGGCTACACCTTC. Its protein product is CSVGGGAFYGYTF.